Listed below are T cell receptor beta chains from one sample, sequenced in a study of T cell responses to AZD1222 COVID-19 vaccine. Clones were sequenced by immunoSEQ multiplex PCR, and TCRdb holds only the in-frame ones, with some missing. Of about 120,000 clones in the sample, around 88% were seen once. Sequencing used peripheral blood, obtained on day 0 of AZD1222 vaccination. The receptors were sampled from an adult in good health. Each CDR3 is given with its conserved first and last residue. The D gene is left open where the match is weak. For some rows the clone size is stated as once, few or many, or as a class when expanded; others skip it.

j_call	v_call	d_call	cdr3_length	clone_size	cdr3_nt	cdr3_aa
TRBJ2-5	TRBV9	NA	13	NA	TGTGCCAGCAGCTTACTAGCTTCAGAGACCCAGTACTTC	CASSLLASETQYF
TRBJ1-3	TRBV30	NA	14	NA	TGTGCCTGGAAGAGGTCCAACTCTGGAAACACCATATATTTT	CAWKRSNSGNTIYF
TRBJ2-2	TRBV6-2/TRBV6-3	TRBD1	15	NA	TGTGCCAGCAGCTTACAGGGGAGTGCCACCGGGGAGCTGTTTTTT	CASSLQGSATGELFF
TRBJ2-1	TRBV7-9	TRBD2	12	NA	TGTGCCAGCAGCCTACGGGGGGATGAGCAGTTCTTC	CASSLRGDEQFF
TRBJ2-3	TRBV5-1	NA	16	NA	TGCGCCAGCAGCCCCCAACAGGGACGGGGCACAGATACGCAGTATTTT	CASSPQQGRGTDTQYF
TRBJ2-7	TRBV6-5	NA	14	NA	TGTGCCAGCAGTTATAGCCAAATTGGCCACGAGCAGTACTTC	CASSYSQIGHEQYF
TRBJ1-1	TRBV18	NA	15	NA	TGTGCCAGCTCCTCGGGACTGCTCATGAACACTGAAGCTTTCTTT	CASSSGLLMNTEAFF
TRBJ1-5	TRBV9	TRBD1	15	NA	TGTGCCAGCAGCGGGGACAGGGACTCTAATCAGCCCCAGCATTTT	CASSGDRDSNQPQHF
TRBJ2-7	TRBV9	TRBD1	14	NA	TGTGCCAGCAGCGTAGGGGACAGGTGGTACGAGCAGTACTTC	CASSVGDRWYEQYF
TRBJ2-7	TRBV12-5	NA	16	NA	TGTGCTAGTGGTCCCTACGCTGGCGGGATCTCCTACGAGCAGTACTTC	CASGPYAGGISYEQYF
TRBJ1-2	TRBV25-1	NA	14	few	TGTGCCAGCAGTGAATCCGGGGTTTCGGGTGGCTACACCTTC	CASSESGVSGGYTF
TRBJ2-7	TRBV7-8	NA	12	few	TGTGCCAGCAGCCCAAAGAATTACGAGCAGTACTTC	CASSPKNYEQYF
TRBJ1-5	TRBV29-1	TRBD1	14	NA	TGCAGCGTTGGGGACAGCCATAGCAATCAGCCCCAGCATTTT	CSVGDSHSNQPQHF
TRBJ1-5	TRBV7-2	TRBD1	15	NA	TGTGCCAGCAGCTTAGGACAGGGCGGGTACCAGCCCCAGCATTTT	CASSLGQGGYQPQHF
TRBJ2-5	TRBV19	NA	14	NA	TGTGCCAGTAGCCCCGGGACACCTCAAGAGACCCAGTACTTC	CASSPGTPQETQYF
TRBJ1-2	TRBV9	NA	13	NA	TGTGCCAGCAGCGTAGGAGGGTCCTATGGCTACACCTTC	CASSVGGSYGYTF
TRBJ1-1	TRBV14	NA	14	NA	TGTGCCAGCAGCCAAGATCTCGGGGGTACTGAAGCTTTCTTT	CASSQDLGGTEAFF
TRBJ2-7	TRBV9	NA	16	NA	TGTGCCAGCAGCTCCAGAGGAGGTACTAGCTCCTACGAGCAGTACTTC	CASSSRGGTSSYEQYF
TRBJ1-4	TRBV5-4	TRBD1	14	once	TGTGCCAGCAGCTCTGGACAGGATAATGAAAAACTGTTTTTT	CASSSGQDNEKLFF
TRBJ2-1	TRBV19	NA	16	NA	TGTGCCAGTAGTACTCCCTCGGTAGGCTCCTACAATGAGCAGTTCTTC	CASSTPSVGSYNEQFF
TRBJ1-2	TRBV7-9	TRBD1	12	NA	TGTGCCAGCAGCGGACAGGGAAGGAATTACACCTTC	CASSGQGRNYTF
TRBJ2-1	TRBV28	TRBD2	12	NA	TGTGCCAGCCGGACTAGCGGGTATGAGCAGTTCTTC	CASRTSGYEQFF
TRBJ1-1	TRBV11-3	TRBD1	13	NA	TGTGCCAGCAGCGACAGGGGGAACACTGAAGCTTTCTTT	CASSDRGNTEAFF
TRBJ1-5	TRBV12-3/TRBV12-4	NA	12	NA	TGTGCCAGCAGTTTCCGCAATCAGCCCCAGCATTTT	CASSFRNQPQHF
TRBJ1-5	TRBV5-1	TRBD1	18	NA	TGCGCCAGCAGCTTGGGGACAGGTGGCGCCTTTAGCAATCAGCCCCAGCATTTT	CASSLGTGGAFSNQPQHF
TRBJ2-1	TRBV7-2	TRBD2	15	NA	TGTGCCAGCAGCTTAGGTTCGGGGGGGCGGAATGAGCAGTTCTTC	CASSLGSGGRNEQFF
TRBJ2-6	TRBV5-1	NA	15	NA	TGCGCCAGCAGCTTGTCAGTAGCTGGGGCCAACGTCCTGACTTTC	CASSLSVAGANVLTF
TRBJ2-7	TRBV7-2	NA	11	NA	TGTGCCAGCAGCCTTCGCTACGAGCAGTACTTC	CASSLRYEQYF
TRBJ2-5	TRBV7-3	TRBD2	14	NA	TGTGCCAGCAGCCGGGGGGGACTAAAAGAGACCCAGTACTTC	CASSRGGLKETQYF
TRBJ1-6	TRBV6-1	NA	14	NA	TGTGCCAGCAGTGAACTAGGATATAATTCACCCCTCCACTTT	CASSELGYNSPLHF
TRBJ2-1	TRBV7-3	TRBD2	17	NA	TGTGCCAGCAGCCCCCGGGGACTAGCGGGGGGGACCAATGAGCAGTTCTTC	CASSPRGLAGGTNEQFF
TRBJ2-7	TRBV29-1	NA	13	NA	TGCAGCCCGAACTACCATTTCCCCTACGAGCAGTACTTC	CSPNYHFPYEQYF
TRBJ1-2	TRBV25-1	NA	13	NA	TGTGCCAGCAGTATGACGGAAGCCTATGGCTACACCTTC	CASSMTEAYGYTF
TRBJ2-3	TRBV29-1	TRBD2	11	NA	TGCAGCTCAAGGGACTATAATACGCAGTATTTT	CSSRDYNTQYF
TRBJ1-4	TRBV18	TRBD1	15	NA	TGTGCCAGCTCACCGTTGGCGGGACAGAATGAAAAACTGTTTTTT	CASSPLAGQNEKLFF
TRBJ1-2	TRBV10-3	NA	13	NA	TGTGCCATCAGAGGCGGGCAAAACTATGGCTACACCTTC	CAIRGGQNYGYTF
TRBJ2-7	TRBV6-5	NA	14	NA	TGTGCCAGCAGTTACTCGTCAACTGGGTACGAGCAGTACTTC	CASSYSSTGYEQYF
TRBJ2-2	TRBV7-3	NA	12	NA	TGTGCCAGCAGCCTCACTACCGGGGAGCTGTTTTTT	CASSLTTGELFF
TRBJ2-7	TRBV7-2	NA	14	NA	TGTGCCAGCAGCCCCCGTCCCGGCTCCTACGAGCAGTACTTC	CASSPRPGSYEQYF
TRBJ2-1	TRBV9	TRBD2	16	NA	TGTGCCAGCAGCCCAAGACTAGCGGGAGATATGAATGAGCAGTTCTTC	CASSPRLAGDMNEQFF
TRBJ2-3	TRBV6-5	TRBD2	15	NA	TGTGCCAGCAGTTACCGAGCGGGAGGGCCAGATACGCAGTATTTT	CASSYRAGGPDTQYF
TRBJ2-3	TRBV7-3	NA	14	once	TGTGCCAGCAGCTTAAACGGAGGCACAGATACGCAGTATTTT	CASSLNGGTDTQYF
TRBJ1-2	TRBV19	NA	11	once	TGTGCCAGTAGTATCGAGGGAGGCTACACCTTC	CASSIEGGYTF
TRBJ1-6	TRBV19	TRBD1	15	NA	TGTGCCAGTAGTATAGATTGGACAGGAGATTCACCCCTCCACTTT	CASSIDWTGDSPLHF
TRBJ1-6	TRBV20-1	NA	11	NA	TGCAGTGCTTCGGGGATCTCACCCCTCCACTTT	CSASGISPLHF
TRBJ1-4	TRBV6-5	NA	12	NA	TGTGCCAGCAGGGATTACGGTGAAAAACTGTTTTTT	CASRDYGEKLFF
TRBJ1-5	TRBV7-9	TRBD1	15	NA	TGTGCCAGCAGCCGTACGACAGGGACCAATCAGCCCCAGCATTTT	CASSRTTGTNQPQHF
TRBJ2-1	TRBV4-1	NA	16	few	TGCGCCAGCAGCCAAGAAGCCTCAAGCTCCTACAATGAGCAGTTCTTC	CASSQEASSSYNEQFF
TRBJ1-5	TRBV7-9	TRBD1	15	NA	TGTGCCAGCAGCCCCGGGACAGGGGAAGATCAGCCCCAGCATTTT	CASSPGTGEDQPQHF
TRBJ1-2	TRBV7-9	NA	14	NA	TGTGCCAGCAGCTTAGACAGGGAATACTATGGCTACACCTTC	CASSLDREYYGYTF
TRBJ1-2	TRBV6-5	TRBD1	14	NA	TGTGCCAGCAGTCCCCGGGACAGCACCTATGGCTACACCTTC	CASSPRDSTYGYTF
TRBJ1-5	TRBV7-6	NA	16	once	TGTGCCAGCACCTCGGGACCGGCGGGGAGCAATCAGCCCCAGCATTTT	CASTSGPAGSNQPQHF
TRBJ1-2	TRBV5-1	NA	14	NA	TGCGCCAGCAGTGATCACCTCGACAGCTATGGCTACACCTTC	CASSDHLDSYGYTF